The T cell receptor beta chain described here comes from a study of vaccination and CD4 T cells after COVID-19. Across the study: Sampling after COVID took place at a median of around 91 days (range 35 to 161) following diagnosis. Researchers treated control cultures with a CEFX pool, an HIV-1 Nef pool, or no peptide. Whole-study results and caveats: Reactive clonotype counts went from median roughly 20 after infection to 38 after vaccination, nonsignificantly.

The treatment: approximately nine-day PBMC culture with coronavirus spike peptide pools or control peptides (ViraFEST assay). Each well received approximately 1.8 million PBMCs, cultured with roughly 9.5 IU/ml IL-2 and 8 to 10 ug/ml peptide pools. Trimming removed 3 bases at V and 8 bases at J, with 13 bases between. The CDR3 length is 12 residues. Germline CDR1 reads DFQATT; CDR2 reads SNEGSKA (reference sequence). Turning to this clonotype: Its antigen is not known.

An Oncomine TCR Beta short-read assay was used to sequence the DNA from cultured CD4+ T cells. TCRdb independently ran MiXCR on the PCR reads; one entry per CDR3 protein. The sample carries about 14,000 distinct CDR3 sequences, approximately 61% recorded once. Material: CD4+ T cells from blood, cultured in vitro. The receptor comes from a human donor who had recovered from COVID-19. The V and J genes are TRBV20-1 and TRBJ1-2; D perhaps matches TRBD1 (5 bases). CDR3 DNA: TGCAGTGCTAGTGAGGGGACTGGAGGCTACACCTTC. It is translated as CSASEGTGGYTF.